These T cell receptor beta chains were read from a single sample in a study of cytomegalovirus exposure and HLA in healthy donors. Sequencing was performed with immunoSEQ multiplex PCR; in TCRdb, only in-frame clones are kept and a portion is missing. The data show a few hundred thousand clones, 86% seen once. The sample taken for sequencing was PBMCs. Receptors were obtained from a young woman in good health and CMV-seronegative. Both conserved end residues are part of each CDR3. Clone size is shown for a subset of rows, as once, few, many or a class of expanded clone.

.	TRBJ2-1	TRBV19	CASSLAGTYNEQFF
.	TRBJ1-1	TRBV5-4	CASSLWRGTGTEAFF
few	TRBJ2-7	TRBV2	CASRGQGAREQYF
.	TRBJ2-7	TRBV30	CAWSFSGGPYEQYF
.	TRBJ2-1	TRBV14	CASNPGGSMYNEQFF
.	TRBJ2-7	TRBV27	CASSLGGLAGTYEQYF
.	TRBJ2-2	TRBV5-1	CASSPERGTGELFF
.	TRBJ2-7	TRBV28	CASSFTSGSSYEQYF
.	TRBJ1-2	TRBV5-1	CASSLETGVSNYGYTF
.	TRBJ1-5	TRBV28	CASSRYTGGGNQPQHF
.	TRBJ2-7	TRBV9	CASSAGTGPYEQYF
.	TRBJ1-6	TRBV11-2	CASSGQGKASPLHF
.	TRBJ1-4	TRBV28	CASSGDRETEKLFF
.	TRBJ1-1	TRBV29-1	CSGVNTEAFF